This TCR beta chain is drawn from a study of OX40 agonist ivuxolimab in advanced cancers. Sequencing used immunoSEQ multiplex PCR; TCRdb keeps in-frame clones, though not all of them. Of under 70,000 clones in the sample, 70% to 90% are singletons; the top ten hold roughly 2%. Germline lookup yields CDR1 SGHTA and CDR2 FQGTGA. This CDR3 has 15 residues. Between the trimmed V and J ends, which lost 2 bases and 5 bases, there was a span of 13 bases. V and J are TRBV7-3 and TRBJ2-1, with unresolved D. Specimen: CD4+ or CD8+ T cells sorted from blood, collected in a trial of the OX40 agonist ivuxolimab. The clonotype originates from an adult with an advanced solid tumor such as melanoma, head and neck, liver or kidney cancer. CDR3 amino acids: CASSLDSALDNEQFF. The CDR3 nucleotides are TGTGCCAGCAGCTTAGATTCGGCCTTAGACAATGAGCAGTTCTTC.